The present TCR beta chain was sequenced within a study of blood T cells in healthy people across ages. CDR3 length equals 14 residues. Germline lookup yields CDR1 MDHEN and CDR2 SYDVKM. The germline V and J ends were trimmed by 11 bases and 0 bases, with 14 bases remaining between them. A J-beta primer mix and a sample-barcoded 5' primer were used in a second PCR of about 7 to 12 cycles. The template-switch adaptor, which had 12 random nucleotides, put a tag on each cDNA molecule. TCRdb re-derived calls from the 5' RACE reads in MiXCR, one entry per CDR3 protein. The sample has about 750,000 distinct CDR3 sequences; around half are singletons.

The TCR sequence derives from a man aged 80 or over in good health. The V call is TRBV28, the J call TRBJ1-3; TRBD1 might be the D (5 bases). Input material: blood. Here the CDR3 DNA reads TGTGCCTCCAGAGGGGTTGGCTCTGGAAACACCATATATTTT. The encoded protein is CASRGVGSGNTIYF.